The 16 T cell receptor beta chains below all came from one sample that was sequenced in a study of control samples from healthy donors and cancer patients. Sequencing used immunoSEQ multiplex PCR; TCRdb keeps in-frame clones, though not all of them. The table records some 90,000 clones, more than 85% of them present only once. Material for sequencing was blood. These receptors were obtained from a woman aged 25 to 39 in good health.

The chain has TRBV12-5 and TRBJ2-5, with TRBD2 matching 11 bases. The length of the CDR3 is 16 residues. Trimming at V came to 7 bases and at J to 3 bases, leaving 10 bases not matched to a gene. Per the germline V gene, CDR1 is LGHNT and CDR2 is FRNRAP. CDR3 bases: TGTGCTAGTGCCCATAGCGGGAGGGCCGAAAAAGAGACCCAGTACTTC. It encodes CASAHSGRAEKETQYF.

Points on this clone: Mismatch with germline at one junction end may stem from a read error. The chain links TRBV3-1 (or the pseudogene TRBV3-2) to TRBJ1-1; TRBD1 might be the D (6 bases). Germline CDR1 is LGHDT and CDR2 is YNNKEL (reference sequence). The CDR3 runs to 17 residues. CDR3 protein: CAGSQVPSGVGDTEAFF. DNA of the CDR3: TGTGCCGGCAGCCAAGTTCCCTCAGGGGTAGGGGACACTGAAGCTTTCTTT.

CDR3 sequence reads: CASSPDRGATYGYTF. The CDR3 bases are TGTGCCAGCAGTCCAGACAGGGGCGCCACCTATGGCTACACCTTC. The rearrangement uses TRBV6-5 and TRBJ1-2; 8 bases map to TRBD1. CDR3 length: 15 amino acids. Germline-derived CDR1 and CDR2 are MNHEY and SVGAGI. The junction had 9 bases not matched to a gene; V was cut back by 5 bases and J by 4 bases.

The chain employs TRBV3-1 (or the pseudogene TRBV3-2) and TRBJ1-2; D might be TRBD1 (6 bases). The CDR3 is 15 residues long. Trimming pared 4 bases from V and 8 bases from J, leaving 20 bases between. CDR1 and CDR2 (germline): LGHDT, YNNKEL (reference sequence). The CDR3 reads CASSPGTTLIGGYTF. CDR3 DNA sequence: TGTGCCAGCAGCCCGGGGACAACTCTTATTGGGGGCTACACCTTC.

The genes are TRBV6-5 and TRBJ1-4, with D unclear. CDR1 is MNHEY, CDR2 SVGAGI, per germline. The V end was cut by 2 bases, the J end by 0 bases, with 10 bases between. This CDR3 region has 16 residues. The CDR3 spells CASSYRVTATNEKLFF. For the CDR3, the DNA is TGTGCCAGCAGTTACAGGGTTACAGCAACTAATGAAAAACTGTTTTTT.

The genes are TRBV30 and TRBJ2-7, with D hard to call. Germline CDR1 and CDR2: GTSNPN and SVGIG (reference sequence). V lost 3 bases and J lost 1, with 10 bases in between. The CDR3 loop spans 13 amino acids. As DNA, the CDR3 is TGTGCCTGGAGGGCTAGTGCATCCTACGAGCAGTACTTC. Translating it yields CAWRASASYEQYF.

The CDR3 loop reads CASSSDPGANSPLHF. CDR3 nucleotide sequence: TGTGCCAGCAGCTCTGACCCCGGGGCTAATTCACCCCTCCACTTT. V and J are TRBV7-6 and TRBJ1-6, with D tentatively TRBD1 (5 bases). Germline V lookup: CDR1 SGHVS, CDR2 FNYEAQ. The ends were cut back, 4 bases at V and 6 bases at J, with 13 bases in the middle. This CDR3 is 15 amino acids long.

This chain joins TRBV14 and TRBJ2-2; D is perhaps TRBD1 (5 bases). In germline, CDR1 is SGHDN, CDR2 FVKESK. This CDR3 contains 17 residues. V was pared by 3 bases and J by 4 bases, with 18 bases between. The CDR3 reads CASSHLIAGFSTGELFF. For the CDR3, the DNA is TGTGCCAGCAGCCACCTGATAGCAGGGTTTAGCACCGGGGAGCTGTTTTTT.

The sample holds one count of this clone. This chain links TRBV19 with TRBJ2-3, with TRBD2 identical over 9 bases. The CDR3 length is 15 residues. Losses at the gene ends were 5 bases for V and 1 base for J; bases not matched to a gene: 4. CDR1 is LNHDA and CDR2 is SQIVND in the germline V gene (reference sequence). CDR3 in amino acids: CASSFSGGRTDTQYF. DNA for the CDR3: TGTGCCAGTAGTTTTAGCGGGGGACGCACAGATACGCAGTATTTT.

A single count supports this clone. The chain has TRBV27 and TRBJ2-3, with 8 bases matching TRBD1. The CDR3 extends over 16 amino acids. The germline V gene has CDR1 MNHEY and CDR2 SMNVEV (reference sequence). The V gene end was trimmed by 8 bases and the J gene end by 4 bases; junction bases not matched to a gene: 14. The CDR3 reads CASQAATGVIADTQYF. DNA for the CDR3: TGTGCCAGCCAGGCTGCGACAGGGGTAATCGCAGATACGCAGTATTTT.

The V gene is TRBV11-2, the J gene TRBJ2-3, with 9 positions matching TRBD2. Germline-derived CDR1 and CDR2 are SGHAT and FQNNGV. Germline trimming cut 5 bases from V and 3 bases from J; bases unmatched to any gene: 6. This CDR3 comprises 15 residues. CDR3 amino acids: CASSGGTSKTDTQYF. The CDR3, as DNA: TGTGCCAGCAGCGGCGGGACTAGCAAAACAGATACGCAGTATTTT.

The V and J genes are TRBV28 and TRBJ1-1; 9 bases align to TRBD1. Trimming cost V 6 bases and J 4 bases; bases outside gene matches: 6. CDR1 MDHEN and CDR2 SYDVKM come from the germline V gene. The CDR3 totals 14 residues. CDR3 in amino acids: CASRRGQGTTEAFF. The CDR3 DNA reads TGTGCCAGCAGACGCGGACAGGGGACCACTGAAGCTTTCTTT.

The chain joins TRBV7-9 to TRBJ2-5; 7 bases align to TRBD1. The CDR3 is 17 amino acids. Germline values: CDR1 SEHNR, CDR2 FQNEAQ (reference sequence). V shed 3 bases and J 3 bases; nucleotides not matched to a gene: 13. CDR3: CASSLSRKSGTEETQYF. CDR3 in DNA: TGTGCCAGCAGCTTGAGTAGGAAATCCGGGACAGAAGAGACCCAGTACTTC.

The chain couples TRBV6-6 to TRBJ1-2; 7 nucleotides match TRBD1. Germline values: CDR1 MNHNY, CDR2 SVGAGI (reference sequence). There are 13 residues in the CDR3. The ends lost 2 bases at V and 4 bases at J; junction bases unmatched: 1. CDR3 nucleotides: TGTGCCAGCAGTTACGAGGGGGCCTATGGCTACACCTTC. Translation gives CASSYEGAYGYTF.

The chain carries TRBV27 and TRBJ2-5, with D uncertain. Looked up from germline, CDR1 is MNHEY and CDR2 is SMNVEV (reference sequence). Trimming cost V 7 bases and J 1 base, with 10 bases left between them. The CDR3 has 13 residues. CDR3 DNA: TGTGCCAGCATGGCCAGAACCCAAGAGACCCAGTACTTC. Protein: CASMARTQETQYF.

The CDR3 DNA sequence: TGCGCCAGCAGCCAAGAGAGCCTAGGGGTTTCGGGGGAGGAGGAGACCCAGTACTTC. This encodes CASSQESLGVSGEEETQYF. The chain links TRBV4-1 to TRBJ2-5; TRBD2 is a possible D gene (6 bases). Trimming shortened V by 0 bases and J by 5 bases, and 25 bases separated the two germline ends. CDR1 and CDR2 (germline): MGHRA, YSYEKL. The CDR3 sequence is 19 residues long.